Below, 22 T cell receptor beta chains from the same sample are listed, as sequenced in a study of T cell responses to AZD1222 COVID-19 vaccine. This table comes from immunoSEQ multiplex PCR, and its TCRdb copy is limited to in-frame clones, with some not included. The table has 150,000 to 200,000 clones, 80% to 95% seen once. The sample here was peripheral blood, taken 28 days after the second AZD1222 dose. These receptors came from an adult who received the AZD1222 COVID-19 vaccine.

V is TRBV5-6 and J is TRBJ2-4; 9 positions match TRBD1. V lost 4 bases to trimming and J lost 6 bases; unmatched junction nucleotides: 5. The CDR3 length is 14 residues. Germline loops: CDR1 SGHDT, CDR2 YYEEEE. As DNA, the CDR3 is TGTGCCAGCAGCAGACCGGGACAGGGAAACATTCAGTACTTC. This encodes CASSRPGQGNIQYF.

This sequence joins TRBV19 and TRBJ2-4; 7 bases map to TRBD1. CDR1 is LNHDA, CDR2 SQIVND, per germline (reference sequence). The CDR3 has 15 amino acids. The junction had 12 bases not matched to a gene; V was cut back by 6 bases and J by 7 bases. The CDR3 region is CASRGRGNGMNIQYF. CDR3 nucleotides: TGTGCCAGTAGGGGCAGGGGGAACGGGATGAACATTCAGTACTTC.

The gene calls are TRBV19 and TRBJ1-2, with D uncertain. V shed 4 bases and J shed 0 bases, with 9 bases lying between them. The CDR3 loop spans 14 amino acids. The germline gives CDR1 LNHDA, CDR2 SQIVND (reference sequence). The CDR3 loop is CASSTGRTNYGYTF. The CDR3 DNA reads TGTGCCAGTAGTACTGGACGGACTAACTATGGCTACACCTTC.

This clone came up a few times. The chain uses TRBV5-1 and TRBJ2-5, with 8 nucleotides matching TRBD1. V lost 4 bases and J lost 2; bases outside the gene matches: 7. Germline CDR1 SGHRS, CDR2 YFSETQ. The CDR3 extends over 15 amino acids. The DNA for the CDR3 is TGCGCCAGCAGCCGGACAGGGAAGAATCAAGAGACCCAGTACTTC. This codes for CASSRTGKNQETQYF.

This rearrangement joins TRBV19 to TRBJ2-3; TRBD1 matches at 8 bases. The germline V gene has CDR1 LNHDA and CDR2 SQIVND (reference sequence). The length of the CDR3 is 17 residues. V shed 5 bases and J 3 bases; nucleotides not matched to a gene: 13. Here the CDR3 reads CASSGPPDRGTTDTQYF. CDR3 nucleotides: TGTGCCAGTAGTGGACCCCCCGACAGGGGTACGACAGATACGCAGTATTTT.

This clone was seen only once. This sequence joins TRBV5-1 and TRBJ1-1; 8 bases match TRBD1. The V segment lost 4 bases and the J segment 3 bases; nucleotides outside the gene matches: 11. CDR3 length equals 16 residues. The germline V gene has CDR1 SGHRS and CDR2 YFSETQ. The CDR3 DNA reads TGCGCCAGCAGCCTTACTATGGACAGGGCCCACACTGAAGCTTTCTTT. Its protein product is CASSLTMDRAHTEAFF.

This clone has only one observation. The chain is built from TRBV6-5 and TRBJ2-5, with D perhaps TRBD1 (6 bases). This CDR3 has 15 residues. The germline V gene has CDR1 MNHEY and CDR2 SVGAGI. Trimming shortened V by 8 bases and J by 2 bases, and 18 bases separated the two germline ends. CDR3 amino acids: CASRRTGTLQETQYF. The CDR3 coding sequence is TGTGCCAGCCGGAGAACAGGGACGTTACAAGAGACCCAGTACTTC.

This chain links TRBV19 with TRBJ1-2, with D maybe TRBD1 (6 bases). The CDR3 sequence is 14 residues long. Germline-derived CDR1 and CDR2 are LNHDA and SQIVND (reference sequence). V shed 10 bases and J shed 7 bases, with 22 bases lying between them. The CDR3, as DNA: TGTGCCACTCAAACCGGGACAATCTCCTTTGGCTACACCTTC. Its protein product is CATQTGTISFGYTF.

The chain combines TRBV7-3 with TRBJ2-3, with D tentatively TRBD1 or TRBD2 (5 bases each). The germline V gene encodes CDR1 SGHTA and CDR2 FQGTGA. The CDR3 totals 16 residues. Deletions cut 5 bases from V and 5 bases from J, with 20 bases between. The CDR3, as DNA: TGTGCCAGCAGCCCGTCCTTAAGGGGACCGGGAGATACGCAGTATTTT. Residues: CASSPSLRGPGDTQYF.

The V gene is TRBV7-9, the J gene TRBJ2-1; D may match TRBD1 or TRBD2 (7 bases each). V dropped 5 bases and J dropped 2 bases, with 16 bases sitting between them. This CDR3 comprises 16 residues. Germline V gene lookup returns CDR1 SEHNR and CDR2 FQNEAQ (reference sequence). CDR3 DNA: TGTGCCAGCAGCCCAAGGGAGGGGGCCGCCTACAATGAGCAGTTCTTC. It translates to CASSPREGAAYNEQFF.

This clone was counted once. J is TRBJ1-5 and V is TRBV5-1; D call uncertain. Germline V CDR1 and CDR2: SGHRS, YFSETQ. Deletions cut 0 bases from V and 6 bases from J, with 13 bases between. The CDR3 totals 15 residues. Written as DNA, the CDR3 is TGCGCCAGCAGCTTGGGAGGCCAAGGTATTCAGCCCCAGCATTTT. This translates into CASSLGGQGIQPQHF.

The chain carries TRBV29-1 and TRBJ2-5; 9 nucleotides agree with TRBD2. Germline CDR1 reads SQVTM; CDR2 reads ANQGSEA. CDR3 length equals 13 residues. The V and J ends lost 4 bases and 5 bases, in that order; junction bases with no gene match: 5. The CDR3 loop reads CSVAPSGAETQYF. The CDR3 DNA sequence: TGCAGCGTTGCTCCTAGCGGGGCTGAGACCCAGTACTTC.

The rearrangement uses TRBV5-1 and TRBJ2-7; 7 bases map to TRBD2. The CDR3 spans 15 residues. The junction had 7 bases not matched to a gene; V was cut back by 4 bases and J by 0 bases. Germline V gene data show CDR1 as SGHRS and CDR2 as YFSETQ. The CDR3 spells CASSPNSGLSYEQYF. The CDR3 DNA reads as TGCGCCAGCAGCCCCAATAGCGGGCTCTCCTACGAGCAGTACTTC.

The rearrangement uses TRBV29-1 and TRBJ2-2; the D call may be TRBD1 or TRBD2 (6 bases each). Trimming pared 0 bases from V and 6 bases from J, leaving 17 bases between. This CDR3 is built from 16 residues. In germline, CDR1 is SQVTM, CDR2 ANQGSEA. For the CDR3, the DNA is TGCAGCGTTGAAGATCGAAGGGGGGCCTGGCCCGGGGAGCTGTTTTTT. This codes for CSVEDRRGAWPGELFF.

V is TRBV19 and J is TRBJ1-1, with 7 bases that match TRBD1. Per the germline V gene, CDR1 is LNHDA and CDR2 is SQIVND (reference sequence). After removal of 3 bases from V and 0 bases from J, the junction contained 4 bases not matched to a gene. The CDR3 contains 15 residues. Here the CDR3 reads CASSMADRVNTEAFF. CDR3 sequence (DNA): TGTGCCAGTAGTATGGCAGACAGGGTGAACACTGAAGCTTTCTTT.

The rearrangement links TRBV7-2 to TRBJ2-2; a weak D match, TRBD2 (5 bases). V lost 5 bases, J lost 0 bases, and 16 bases lay in between. The length of the CDR3 is 17 residues. CDR1 and CDR2 (germline): SGHTA, FQGNSA. CDR3 nucleotides: TGTGCCAGCAGCGACGGGAAGAGGACGACGAACACCGGGGAGCTGTTTTTT. Protein sequence: CASSDGKRTTNTGELFF.

The V and J genes are TRBV30 and TRBJ2-7; no firm D call. V lost 3 bases to trimming and J lost 2 bases, with 5 bases between them. Germline loops: CDR1 GTSNPN, CDR2 SVGIG (reference sequence). CDR3 length equals 11 residues. This chain's CDR3 is CAWRDPYEQYF. CDR3 nucleotides: TGTGCCTGGAGGGACCCCTACGAGCAGTACTTC.

V gene TRBV7-2 combines with J gene TRBJ2-7; 10 bases align to TRBD2. The CDR3 contains 13 residues. Germline CDR1 and CDR2: SGHTA and FQGNSA. J was trimmed by 3 bases and V by 5 bases; bases with no gene match: 1. CDR3 amino acids: CASSRTSGYEQYF. In DNA, the CDR3 is TGTGCCAGCAGCCGGACTAGCGGCTACGAGCAGTACTTC.

In DNA, the CDR3 is TGTGCCAGCAGCTTAGATGTACTAGCGGGGGGTGGAACCTACAATGAGCAGTTCTTC. Protein product: CASSLDVLAGGGTYNEQFF. The chain uses TRBV11-2 and TRBJ2-1, with 12 bases identical to TRBD2. The CDR3 totals 19 residues. Germline CDR1 reads SGHAT; CDR2 reads FQNNGV. Losses at the gene ends were 0 bases for V and 2 bases for J; bases not matched to a gene: 8.

The V and J genes are TRBV5-1 and TRBJ2-2, with D maybe TRBD2 (6 bases). Deletions cut 4 bases from V and 0 bases from J, with 13 bases between. This CDR3 is 16 amino acids long. Germline V gene sequence: CDR1 SGHRS, CDR2 YFSETQ. The CDR3 DNA reads TGCGCCAGCAGCCCCATGGGGGGTGCGAACACCGGGGAGCTGTTTTTT. It codes for CASSPMGGANTGELFF.

This sequence joins TRBV5-1 and TRBJ1-1, with D possibly matching TRBD1 (5 bases). The germline gives CDR1 SGHRS, CDR2 YFSETQ. The CDR3 has 17 residues. Trimming took off 0 bases at V and 5 bases at J, with 20 bases between the two ends. The CDR3 coding sequence is TGCGCCAGCAGCTTGGAGGGGACGGGCCCTCGAGGAACTGAAGCTTTCTTT. This codes for CASSLEGTGPRGTEAFF.

Remarks on this clone: Relative to the germline gene, one junction end is altered; a read error may explain this. The V call is TRBV7-7, the J call TRBJ1-2, with D possibly being TRBD1 (5 bases). Germline V gene data show CDR1 as SSHAT and CDR2 as FNYEAQ (reference sequence). The CDR3 contains 16 residues. CDR3 in DNA: TGTGCTAGCAGCTTACCCTTGGGGCGAAAGAACTATGGCTACACCTTC. Encoded protein: CASSLPLGRKNYGYTF.